Presented here are 20 T cell receptor beta chains from one specimen sequenced in a study of cytomegalovirus exposure and HLA in healthy donors. Use of 60 Vbeta and 13 Jbeta primers characterized the PCR. Method: immunoSEQ multiplex PCR; TCRdb's copy keeps in-frame clones and lacks some. The sample has 95,000 to 100,000 clones, approximately 74% seen once; the top ten hold 1.9%. Sample: PBMCs. The source is a woman in her forties in good health and CMV-seronegative.

The chain joins TRBV19 to TRBJ2-5; D possibly corresponds to TRBD2 (6 bases). CDR3 length: 14 residues. Germline CDR1 is LNHDA and CDR2 is SQIVND (reference sequence). Trimming left V 5 bases short and J 2 bases short, with 12 bases between. The CDR3 region has the DNA TGTGCCAGTAGTCGTCCGCGGGGACAAGAGACCCAGTACTTC. It yields the protein CASSRPRGQETQYF.

V and J are TRBV5-1 and TRBJ2-7, with D possibly matching TRBD2 (6 bases). The CDR3 runs 12 residues. Trimming left V 4 bases short and J 7 bases short, with 12 bases between. Looked up from germline, CDR1 is SGHRS and CDR2 is YFSETQ. The CDR3 is CASSPVGGEQYF. CDR3 bases: TGCGCCAGCAGCCCGGTGGGGGGAGAGCAGTACTTC. The full variable domain, rest sourced from reference TRBV5-1 and TRBJ2-7, is KAGVTQTPRYLIKTRGQQVTLSCSPISGHRSVSWYQQTPGQGLQFLFEYFSETQRNKGNFPGRFSGRQFSNSRSEMNVSTLELGDSALYLCASSPVGGEQYFGPGTRLTVT.

This clone came up a few times. The V and J genes are TRBV30 and TRBJ2-7; the D gene is possibly TRBD1 (5 bases). CDR1 is GTSNPN, CDR2 SVGIG, per germline (reference sequence). V dropped 0 bases and J dropped 6 bases, with 12 bases sitting between them. The CDR3 consists of 13 residues. The CDR3 nucleotides read TGTGCCTGGAGTGTATCAGGGTATTCCGAGCAGTACTTC. It encodes CAWSVSGYSEQYF.

This chain uses TRBV5-5 with TRBJ1-1; possibly TRBD1 for D (6 bases). The CDR3 runs 14 residues. The germline V and J ends were trimmed by 1 base and 5 bases, with 12 bases remaining between them. Germline loops: CDR1 SGHKS, CDR2 YYEKEE (reference sequence). CDR3 bases: TGTGCCAGCAGCTTGTGGGAGGGGGGAACTGAAGCTTTCTTT. It codes for CASSLWEGGTEAFF.

V and J are TRBV6-5 and TRBJ1-2; D is unclear. The CDR3 is made up of 10 amino acids. Trimming pared 7 bases from V and 4 bases from J, leaving 4 bases between. Germline CDR1 and CDR2: MNHEY and SVGAGI. The chain's CDR3 is CASTRYGYTF. The CDR3 DNA reads as TGTGCCAGCACCCGCTATGGCTACACCTTC.

In the case of this clone: Other DNA sequences in this specimen translate into the identical CDR3. The rearrangement joins TRBV6-1 to TRBJ2-1; 8 positions match TRBD2. J lost 10 bases, V lost 6 bases, and 14 bases had no gene match. CDR3 length equals 15 residues. In germline, CDR1 is MNHNS, CDR2 SASEGT. The CDR3 spells CASRGTGGPPREQFF. In DNA, the CDR3 is TGTGCCAGCAGGGGAACGGGGGGGCCCCCCCGGGAGCAGTTCTTC.

The J gene is TRBJ2-1, the V gene TRBV28; possibly TRBD2 for D (5 bases). This CDR3 has 15 amino acids. Germline assignment: CDR1 MDHEN and CDR2 SYDVKM. With 5 bases removed from V and 4 bases from J, the gap between germline ends came to 15 bases. This CDR3 reads CASSRAEVPYNEQFF. The CDR3 nucleotides read TGTGCCAGCAGTCGAGCGGAGGTCCCATACAATGAGCAGTTCTTC.

J is TRBJ1-2 and V is TRBV6-1; maybe TRBD1 (6 bases). Germline CDR1 and CDR2: MNHNS and SASEGT. CDR3 length: 14 amino acids. V was pared by 7 bases and J by 4 bases, with 16 bases between. CDR3 DNA: TGTGCCAGCACCCCTGTACAGGGTTCCTATGGCTACACCTTC. Translating it yields CASTPVQGSYGYTF.

This clone was seen once. CDR3 region: CSGGQFPATDTQYF. CDR3 in DNA: TGCAGCGGCGGACAGTTCCCAGCCACAGATACGCAGTATTTT. V is TRBV29-1 and J is TRBJ2-3; D is perhaps TRBD1 (6 bases). Trimming shortened V by 7 bases and J by 2 bases, and 16 bases separated the two germline ends. Per germline, CDR1 SQVTM and CDR2 ANQGSEA. The length of the CDR3 is 14 residues.

The V and J genes are TRBV11-2 and TRBJ2-5, with TRBD2 identical over 10 bases. The last part of the DNA fits TRBJ2-7 better; the J call may be wrong. The length of the CDR3 is 15 residues. Germline V gives CDR1 SGHAT, CDR2 FQNNGV. In nucleotides, the CDR3 is TGTGCCAGCAGCTTGCTAGCGGGAGTAGTCCACGAGCAGTACTTC. It translates to CASSLLAGVVHEQYF.

This clone has just a few counts. This sequence joins TRBV7-9 and TRBJ2-7, with TRBD1 matching 8 bases. This CDR3 is 17 amino acids long. The trim removed 6 bases at V and 2 bases at J, leaving 15 bases unmatched. In germline, CDR1 is SEHNR, CDR2 FQNEAQ (reference sequence). The CDR3 region is CASSILGTGTGTYEQYF. The DNA of the CDR3 is TGTGCCAGCAGTATCTTAGGCACCGGGACAGGAACCTACGAGCAGTACTTC.

The chain has TRBV27 and TRBJ1-6, with TRBD1 matching 9 bases. J lost 11 bases, V lost 7 bases, and 6 bases had no gene match. There are 13 residues in the CDR3. Germline V gives CDR1 MNHEY, CDR2 SMNVEV (reference sequence). CDR3 residues: CASTRDRDAPLHF. CDR3 coding DNA: TGTGCCAGCACCCGGGACAGGGACGCACCCCTCCACTTT.

This chain joins TRBV6-6 and TRBJ1-1; D not resolved. This CDR3 spans 13 amino acids. Trimming cost V 4 bases and J 4 bases, with 10 bases left between them. Germline assignment: CDR1 MNHNY and CDR2 SVGAGI (reference sequence). This CDR3 reads CASSSHEATEAFF. As DNA, the CDR3 is TGTGCCAGCAGTTCCCACGAAGCCACTGAAGCTTTCTTT.

The V gene is TRBV19, the J gene TRBJ2-7, with no clear D. Between the trimmed V and J ends, which lost 5 bases and 2 bases, there was a span of 10 bases. This CDR3 is 13 amino acids long. The germline gives CDR1 LNHDA, CDR2 SQIVND (reference sequence). The CDR3 DNA reads as TGTGCCAGTAGTCCAACTTCCCCCTACGAGCAGTACTTC. Translating gives CASSPTSPYEQYF.

The chain links TRBV20-1 to TRBJ2-7; possibly TRBD1 for D (6 bases). V was trimmed by 3 bases and J by 4 bases, leaving 7 bases between them. Germline loops: CDR1 DFQATT, CDR2 SNEGSKA (reference sequence). This CDR3 comprises 11 residues. The CDR3 here is CSARTGYEQYF. The CDR3, as DNA: TGCAGTGCTAGGACAGGTTACGAGCAGTACTTC.

V is TRBV7-9 and J is TRBJ2-5; 7 bases agree with TRBD2. Germline CDR1 and CDR2: SEHNR and FQNEAQ (reference sequence). The V segment lost 5 bases and the J segment 1 base; nucleotides outside the gene matches: 10. The CDR3 covers 16 residues. The CDR3: CASSDRALAGQETQYF. The DNA of the CDR3 is TGTGCCAGCAGCGATCGTGCCTTAGCGGGCCAAGAGACCCAGTACTTC.

The chain carries TRBV5-6 and TRBJ1-4; D not certain. Trimming took 1 base from V and 7 from J, leaving 14 bases between them. Germline loops: CDR1 SGHDT, CDR2 YYEEEE. This CDR3 is 15 amino acids long. The CDR3 sequence is CASSLIEGGREKLFF. The CDR3, as DNA: TGTGCCAGCAGCTTGATTGAGGGTGGGCGTGAAAAACTGTTTTTT.

This chain uses TRBV15 with TRBJ2-3, with a tentative D call TRBD2 (7 bases). The CDR3 length is 17 residues. Germline CDR1 is LNHNV and CDR2 is YYDKDF (reference sequence). V was pared by 0 bases and J by 5 bases, with 18 bases between. The CDR3 region is CATSRDLTRGAKDTQYF. In DNA, the CDR3 is TGTGCCACCAGCAGAGATCTGACACGGGGGGCAAAAGATACGCAGTATTTT.

The chain links TRBV2 to TRBJ1-4, with TRBD1 matching 7 bases. The CDR3 runs to 15 residues. CDR1 and CDR2 from the germline V gene are SNHLY and FYNNEI. The J segment lost 0 bases and the V segment lost 6 bases, leaving 4 bases of the junction unmatched. The CDR3 region is CASRADRTTNEKLFF. CDR3 DNA: TGTGCCAGCAGAGCGGACAGGACAACTAATGAAAAACTGTTTTTT.

This clone was observed a handful of times. The chain links TRBV19 to TRBJ1-6, with TRBD1 matching over 7 bases. The CDR3 has 14 amino acids. Trimming removed 4 bases from V and 7 bases from J; junction bases left unmatched: 4. Germline V CDR1 and CDR2: LNHDA, SQIVND (reference sequence). CDR3 nucleotides: TGTGCCAGTAGTAGGCGGGACAGAAATTCACCCCTCCACTTT. Protein sequence: CASSRRDRNSPLHF.